Listed here are 28 T cell receptor beta chains from one sample, sequenced in a study of cytomegalovirus exposure and HLA in healthy donors. The method was immunoSEQ multiplex PCR; TCRdb's version includes in-frame clones alone and lacks a portion of them. The sample records 70,000 or so clones, around 95% being singletons. Sequencing was carried out using PBMCs. The receptors here all came from a woman younger than 35 in good health and CMV-seropositive.

The CDR3 DNA follows: TGTGCCAGCAGCGTAGGGGGCACCGGGGCCAACGTCCTGACTTTC. Amino acids: CASSVGGTGANVLTF. The V and J genes are TRBV9 and TRBJ2-6, with D possibly TRBD1 on 5 matching bases. Germline assignment: CDR1 SGDLS and CDR2 YYNGEE. CDR3 length equals 15 residues. V was shortened by 0 bases and J by 4 bases, with 8 bases between the two germline ends. The complete variable domain, with remaining parts taken from reference TRBV9 and TRBJ2-6, reads DSGVTQTPKHLITATGQRVTLRCSPRSGDLSVYWYQQSLDQGLQFLIQYYNGEERAKGNILERFSAQQFPDLHSELNLSSLELGDSALYFCASSVGGTGANVLTFGAGSRLTVL.

The CDR3: CAISESKSAPQTQYF. CDR3 nucleotides: TGTGCCATCAGTGAGTCGAAGAGTGCCCCGCAGACCCAGTACTTC. This chain connects TRBV10-3 to TRBJ2-5; D unclear. The germline gives CDR1 ENHRY, CDR2 SYGVKD. The CDR3 runs 15 residues. With 0 bases removed from V and 6 bases from J, the gap between germline ends came to 14 bases.

The CDR3 loop is CASRHRDRDYNEQFF. In DNA, the CDR3 is TGTGCCAGCAGACACAGGGACAGGGATTACAATGAGCAGTTCTTC. The chain links TRBV7-2 to TRBJ2-1; 9 nucleotides line up with TRBD1. Germline lookup yields CDR1 SGHTA and CDR2 FQGNSA. Trimming removed 6 bases from V and 4 bases from J; junction bases left unmatched: 7. The CDR3 covers 15 residues.

The rearrangement uses TRBV6-5 and TRBJ2-1, with 8 bases identical to TRBD1. CDR1 MNHEY and CDR2 SVGAGI come from the germline V gene. V gave up 6 bases and J gave up 4 bases; unmatched junction bases: 8. The CDR3 totals 15 residues. The CDR3 loop is CASSLGTGIYNEQFF. The CDR3 DNA follows: TGTGCCAGCAGCCTCGGGACAGGAATTTACAATGAGCAGTTCTTC.

This sequence joins TRBV6-1 and TRBJ1-2; a possible D gene is TRBD1 (6 bases). Per germline, CDR1 MNHNS and CDR2 SASEGT. The CDR3 consists of 13 residues. V was clipped by 7 bases and J by 4 bases, with 13 bases between them. CDR3 amino acids: CASMDSSSYGYTF. The DNA for the CDR3 is TGTGCCAGCATGGACAGCTCTTCCTATGGCTACACCTTC.

This sequence joins TRBV11-2 and TRBJ1-1; no definite D call. The CDR3 is made up of 14 amino acids. Germline lookup yields CDR1 SGHAT and CDR2 FQNNGV. Trimming pared 1 base from V and 1 base from J, leaving 7 bases between. The CDR3 is CASSLVKQNTEAFF. The CDR3 DNA is TGTGCCAGCAGCTTAGTCAAACAGAACACTGAAGCTTTCTTT.

J is TRBJ2-7 and V is TRBV27, with 10 bases lining up with TRBD1. The CDR3 totals 14 residues. J lost 5 bases, V lost 5 bases, and 6 bases had no gene match. CDR1 MNHEY and CDR2 SMNVEV come from the germline V gene (reference sequence). The CDR3 DNA is TGTGCCAGCAGTCTTGACAGGGGGCATAACGAGCAGTACTTC. This encodes CASSLDRGHNEQYF.

This chain joins TRBV11-2 and TRBJ2-7; TRBD2 aligns across 7 bases. The CDR3 runs 14 residues. J was trimmed by 2 bases and V by 1 base; bases with no gene match: 2. CDR1 is SGHAT, CDR2 FQNNGV, per germline. CDR3 residues: CASSLAGGPYEQYF. CDR3 coding DNA: TGTGCCAGCAGCTTAGCGGGAGGCCCCTACGAGCAGTACTTC.

The chain is built from TRBV2 and TRBJ2-5; TRBD1 might be the D (6 bases). Looked up from germline, CDR1 is SNHLY and CDR2 is FYNNEI. V lost 2 bases and J 1 base, leaving 11 bases between the germline ends. The CDR3 is 15 residues long. DNA of the CDR3: TGTGCCAGCAGTGAAACGGGACAACCCCAAGAGACCCAGTACTTC. It yields the protein CASSETGQPQETQYF.

This CDR3 reads CASRRPSGREAEQYF. CDR3 coding DNA: TGTGCCAGCAGGCGGCCTAGCGGGAGAGAAGCCGAGCAGTACTTC. The chain has TRBV6-5 and TRBJ2-7; 10 nucleotides align to TRBD2. V lost 6 bases, J lost 6 bases, and 11 bases stayed unmatched. This CDR3 is 15 amino acids long. Germline values: CDR1 MNHEY, CDR2 SVGAGI.

V usage is TRBV5-6 and J usage is TRBJ1-1; no reliable D call. The CDR3 extends over 15 amino acids. CDR1 and CDR2 (germline): SGHDT, YYEEEE. V lost 4 bases to trimming and J lost 1 base, with 14 bases between them. In nucleotides, the CDR3 is TGTGCCAGCAGCCCCCAGGTTCTCCGGAACACTGAAGCTTTCTTT. This encodes CASSPQVLRNTEAFF.

V usage is TRBV11-2 and J usage is TRBJ1-3; D is uncertain. Trimming removed 1 base from V and 0 bases from J, with 13 bases in between. CDR3 size: 17 residues. Germline V lookup: CDR1 SGHAT, CDR2 FQNNGV. CDR3 residues: CASSLAPPGFSGNTIYF. Here the CDR3 DNA reads TGTGCCAGCAGCTTAGCCCCGCCAGGATTCTCTGGAAACACCATATATTTT.

The chain joins TRBV7-9 to TRBJ1-3; D is possibly TRBD1 (5 bases). Germline loops: CDR1 SEHNR, CDR2 FQNEAQ (reference sequence). CDR3 length: 14 amino acids. The V and J ends lost 4 bases and 0 bases respectively, with 7 bases between them. The CDR3, as DNA: TGTGCCAGCAGCTCGGACATCTCTGGAAACACCATATATTTT. It yields the protein CASSSDISGNTIYF.

This rearrangement joins TRBV6-4 to TRBJ2-3, with 7 nucleotides matching TRBD1. Germline V gives CDR1 MRHNA, CDR2 SNTAGT. The CDR3 is 16 amino acids. With V trimmed by 0 bases and J by 1 base, 4 bases remained unmatched. The CDR3 bases are TGTGCCAGCAGTGACTCGACAGGGAGCGGCACAGATACGCAGTATTTT. Its translation is CASSDSTGSGTDTQYF.

The chain uses TRBV27 and TRBJ2-1; 11 bases are a match to TRBD2. The germline CDR1 and CDR2 sequences are MNHEY and SMNVEV (reference sequence). The CDR3 runs to 15 residues. The V segment lost 0 bases and the J segment 5 bases; nucleotides outside the gene matches: 0. The CDR3 protein is CASSLSLAGDNEQFF. The CDR3 DNA reads TGTGCCAGCAGTTTATCACTAGCGGGGGACAATGAGCAGTTCTTC.

This clone showed up just a few times. CDR3 loop: CASSLAVTPQETQYF. The CDR3 coding sequence is TGTGCCAGCAGCTTAGCCGTGACACCCCAAGAGACCCAGTACTTC. The chain joins TRBV7-8 to TRBJ2-5, with unresolved D. The CDR3 totals 15 residues. Germline values: CDR1 SGHVS, CDR2 FQNEAQ. The V end was cut by 0 bases, the J end by 1 base, with 9 bases between.

The chain combines TRBV5-6 with TRBJ2-1, with TRBD2 as a possible D gene (5 bases). In germline, CDR1 is SGHDT, CDR2 YYEEEE. This CDR3 comprises 16 residues. V lost 0 bases, J lost 10 bases, and 20 bases lay in between. CDR3 coding DNA: TGTGCCAGCAGCTTGGGGGGTTGGGGAGCTTCTTGGGAGCAGTTCTTC. Translating gives CASSLGGWGASWEQFF.

This chain links TRBV11-3 with TRBJ2-5; possible D gene TRBD2, 6 bases. CDR1 is SGHNT, CDR2 YENEEA, per germline. The germline V and J ends were trimmed by 5 bases and 4 bases, with 11 bases remaining between them. The CDR3 has 13 amino acids. The CDR3 reads CASSRAGSETQYF. CDR3 in DNA: TGTGCCAGCAGCCGGGCGGGGTCAGAGACCCAGTACTTC.

The chain couples TRBV27 to TRBJ2-1; maybe TRBD2 (6 bases). V lost 6 bases, J lost 7 bases, and 13 bases lay in between. The CDR3 extends over 13 amino acids. Germline CDR1 is MNHEY and CDR2 is SMNVEV (reference sequence). The CDR3 DNA reads TGTGCCAGCAGCTTCCTGGAGGGGAATGAGCAGTTCTTC. Protein sequence: CASSFLEGNEQFF.

This chain uses TRBV11-3 with TRBJ1-3; D is possibly TRBD1 (5 bases). Germline V gives CDR1 SGHNT, CDR2 YENEEA. The CDR3 is made up of 16 amino acids. V was clipped by 0 bases and J by 0 bases, with 9 bases between them. The CDR3 bases are TGTGCCAGCAGCTTAGACCCGACAGTCTCTGGAAACACCATATATTTT. Protein product: CASSLDPTVSGNTIYF.

The rearrangement links TRBV7-2 to TRBJ2-1, with 8 bases identical to TRBD1. Trimming took 1 base from V and 1 from J; bases not matched to a gene: 0. The CDR3 length is 15 residues. Germline CDR1 SGHTA, CDR2 FQGNSA. CDR3 DNA: TGTGCCAGCAGCTTAGGGACAGGGTCCTACAATGAGCAGTTCTTC. Translation gives CASSLGTGSYNEQFF.

The count of this clone is one. The chain uses TRBV4-2 and TRBJ1-6; perhaps TRBD1 as D (5 bases). Germline V CDR1 and CDR2: LGHNA, YNFKEQ. This CDR3 is built from 14 residues. Between the trimmed V and J ends, which lost 2 bases and 10 bases, there was a span of 12 bases. Written as DNA, the CDR3 is TGTGCCAGCAGCCAACCGAGGACAACCTCACCCCTCCACTTT. This codes for CASSQPRTTSPLHF.

V usage is TRBV10-1 and J usage is TRBJ1-2; no clear D gene. Germline lookup yields CDR1 WNHNN and CDR2 SYGVQD (reference sequence). This CDR3 is built from 12 residues. The V gene lost 3 bases and the J gene lost 7 bases, with 9 bases spanning the gap. As DNA, the CDR3 is TGCGCCAGCAGTGAAAGGTCGGGTGGCTACACCTTC. Translation gives CASSERSGGYTF.

CDR3 amino acids: CASSLFVPDRVQETQYF. DNA of the CDR3: TGTGCCAGCAGTTTATTTGTCCCCGACAGGGTCCAAGAGACCCAGTACTTC. This chain joins TRBV27 and TRBJ2-5; 7 bases are a match to TRBD1. The V segment lost 1 base and the J segment 1 base; nucleotides outside the gene matches: 9. The CDR3 sequence is 17 residues long. Looked up from germline, CDR1 is MNHEY and CDR2 is SMNVEV (reference sequence).

This rearrangement joins TRBV5-1 to TRBJ2-1; tentative D call: TRBD1 (6 bases). The CDR3 is 18 amino acids. CDR1 SGHRS and CDR2 YFSETQ come from the germline V gene. Trimming cost V 1 base and J 5 bases, with 22 bases left between them. This CDR3 reads CASSLSHRAEASNNEQFF. DNA for the CDR3: TGCGCCAGCAGCTTGTCTCACAGGGCGGAGGCTTCTAACAATGAGCAGTTCTTC.

This clone was observed a few times. The CDR3: CASSTRQGSNQPQHF. In DNA form, the CDR3 reads TGCGCCAGCAGCACCCGACAGGGATCTAATCAGCCCCAGCATTTT. The V and J genes are TRBV4-1 and TRBJ1-5, with 7 bases lining up with TRBD1. This CDR3 is built from 15 residues. The V gene end was trimmed by 5 bases and the J gene end by 4 bases; junction bases not matched to a gene: 8. From germline, CDR1 is MGHRA and CDR2 YSYEKL.

The chain employs TRBV6-4 and TRBJ2-3, with 9 bases fitting TRBD2. The J segment lost 5 bases and the V segment lost 4 bases, leaving 7 bases of the junction unmatched. The CDR3 length is 15 residues. Germline values: CDR1 MRHNA, CDR2 SNTAGT. The DNA of the CDR3 is TGTGCCAGCAGTGTAGCGGGAGAGGTGGGAGATACGCAGTATTTT. Translation gives CASSVAGEVGDTQYF.

The chain links TRBV4-1 to TRBJ2-7; maybe TRBD2 (7 bases). CDR1 is MGHRA, CDR2 YSYEKL, per germline. V lost 4 bases, J lost 2 bases, and 15 bases lay in between. The CDR3 has 15 residues. CDR3 region: CASSPSKGGAYEQYF. In nucleotides, the CDR3 is TGCGCCAGCAGCCCCTCCAAGGGGGGGGCCTACGAGCAGTACTTC.